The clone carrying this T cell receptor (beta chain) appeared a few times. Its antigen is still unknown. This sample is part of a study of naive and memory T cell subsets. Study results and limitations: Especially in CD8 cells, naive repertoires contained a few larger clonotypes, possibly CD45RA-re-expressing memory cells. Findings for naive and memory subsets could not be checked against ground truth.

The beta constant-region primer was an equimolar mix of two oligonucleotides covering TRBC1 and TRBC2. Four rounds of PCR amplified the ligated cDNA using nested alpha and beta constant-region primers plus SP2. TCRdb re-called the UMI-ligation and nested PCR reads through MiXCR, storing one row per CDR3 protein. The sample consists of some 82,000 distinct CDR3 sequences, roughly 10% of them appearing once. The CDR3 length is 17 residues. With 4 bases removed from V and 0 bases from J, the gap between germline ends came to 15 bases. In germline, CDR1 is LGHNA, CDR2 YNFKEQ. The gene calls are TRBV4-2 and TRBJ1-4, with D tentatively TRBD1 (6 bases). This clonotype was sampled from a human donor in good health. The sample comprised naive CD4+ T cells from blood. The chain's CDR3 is CASSPGTRGATNEKLFF. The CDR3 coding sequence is TGTGCCAGCAGCCCCGGGACACGAGGCGCAACTAATGAAAAACTGTTTTTT.